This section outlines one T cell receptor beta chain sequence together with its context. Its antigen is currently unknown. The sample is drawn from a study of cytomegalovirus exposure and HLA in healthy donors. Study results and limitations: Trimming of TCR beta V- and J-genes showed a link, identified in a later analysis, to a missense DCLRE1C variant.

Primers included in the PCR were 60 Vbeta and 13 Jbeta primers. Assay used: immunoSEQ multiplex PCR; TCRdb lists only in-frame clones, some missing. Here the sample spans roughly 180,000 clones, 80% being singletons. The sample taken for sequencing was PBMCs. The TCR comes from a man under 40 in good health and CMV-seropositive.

CDR3 sequence (DNA): TGTGCCAGCAGCTTAGGCCACGCGGAGGGGGGCTACACCTTC. Translating gives CASSLGHAEGGYTF. This sequence joins TRBV7-9 and TRBJ1-2; TRBD1 is a possible D gene (5 bases). The germline V gene encodes CDR1 SEHNR and CDR2 FQNEAQ (reference sequence). The V end was cut by 1 base, the J end by 8 bases, with 14 bases between. CDR3 length: 14 residues.